This T cell receptor beta chain was observed in a study of CXCR3-negative and CXCR3-positive naive CD8 T cells. Study-wide results and limits: Naive subsets were similarly diverse, while memory CD8+ repertoires were much less diverse. For CXCR3-positive naive cells, TRB CDR3s were more hydrophobic than those of CXCR3-negative naive cells. Similar TRBV-TRBJ gene usage was seen in naive CXCR3-negative and CXCR3-positive cells, but not in memory cells.

The V gene's germline CDR1 is LGHNA and CDR2 YSLEER. The CDR3 is 16 amino acids. Sorting yielded triplicates of about 300,000 cells for each CD8+ T cell subset. The TRB libraries of cDNA were built by UMI-labeled 5' RACE. TCRdb reprocessed the 5' RACE reads and keeps a single row for each CDR3 protein, giving no DNA. Recorded for this sample: some 5,000 distinct CDR3 sequences. A word on this clonotype: Its specificity is unknown.

The receptor was isolated from a human donor in good health. Some clones in this sample may be carry-over from other donors' samples. Sequenced input: naive CXCR3+ CD8+ T cells from blood. Stated subset: CD45RO-CCR7+CD27+CD95- naive CD8+ T cells expressing CXCR3 (TNR3+). This chain joins TRBV4-3 and TRBJ2-3; no DNA is available, so the TRBD2 call from TCRdb remains unchecked. This CDR3 reads CASSQGEDSSTDTQYF.